This entry concerns a single T cell receptor beta chain. The antigen this receptor binds is unknown. No per-base quality is available; no much larger clone lies one base away. After around eleven days of culture, CD4+ T cells were isolated with the EasySep CD4+ T cell isolation kit. Each participant got two doses of an mRNA SARS-CoV-2 vaccine, either BNT162b2 or mRNA-1273. Healthy vaccine recipients had no prior SARS-CoV-2 infection, confirmed by negative nucleocapsid antibodies before and after vaccination. On days 3 and 7, half of the culture medium was replaced with fresh IL-2-containing medium. Unless noted otherwise, every peptide stimulation condition was grown in triplicate wells. Using Ficoll-Paque Plus gradient centrifugation, PBMC were separated from whole blood and then either used fresh or cryopreserved at -140C. The QIAamp micro DNA kit was used to extract genomic DNA from the cultured CD4+ T cells.

The library was generated by the immunoSEQ multiplex PCR assay. TCR beta CDR3 sequencing was performed on DNA from the cultured, isolated CD4+ T cells. As for the original processing: The analysis removed non-productive TCR sequences, trimmed reads to the CDR3 region, and retained only CDR3s that were 7 or more amino acids long. Antigen-specific clonotypes were identified with the MANAFEST web app by comparing expansion in peptide wells against reference cultures. Positive clones required FDR<0.05 expansion versus reference and all other wells, odds ratio above 5, and frequency above 0.1% in two replicate wells. A clonotype was called cross-reactive if it was significantly expanded both in SARS-CoV-2 spike wells and in at least one common cold coronavirus spike condition. CDR3 similarity was assessed by Levenshtein distance using the stringdist R package, and unrooted trees were constructed with ape in R 3.6.1. The table comes from immuneACCESS by way of TCRdb, which keeps in-frame sequences with V and J called. Part of the clones is missing from these tables; in studies checked, under half for an unresolved V gene and the rest for unknown reasons. V and J calls and clone size are those listed in that table; D and trimming were worked out from the DNA. The table for this sample lists about 45,000 clones; approximately 77% of them were counted only once. About 10% of the sample comes from the top ten.

This specimen comes from a study of vaccination effects on CD4 cells after COVID-19 (dated by TCRdb to 2021 to 2024). In the study overall: The ViraFEST assay stimulated PBMC with viral peptide pools and then used TCR sequencing to identify antigen-specific CD4+ T cell clonotypes by expansion. Post-vaccine samples across the study were collected a median of 72 days after the second dose, with a range of 14 to 241. Two million PBMC per well were cultured in IMDM with approximately 5% human AB serum, roughly 10 IU/ml IL-2 and gentamicin, plus 10 ug/ml peptides. SARS-CoV-2 spike-specific CD4+ TCR repertoires from before and after mRNA vaccination were compared in COVID-19 convalescent patients and in infection-naive vaccine recipients. A total of 9 to 11 COVID-19 convalescent patients and a handful of SARS-CoV-2-naive healthy vaccine recipients were included in the full study. In the study, cultures from other donors were sequenced using the Oncomine TCR Beta short-read assay on an Illumina iSeq 100.

The investigation overall reported the following: Among healthy vaccine recipients, nearly all vaccine-induced clones were SARS-CoV-2 mono-reactive, and just 1 of 255 was cross-reactive with common cold coronaviruses. Both infection-induced and vaccine-induced clones contracted markedly at late post-vaccination timepoints, which is consistent with waning T cell responses. Only a small number of convalescent patients were included, and no early post-infection timepoints were available, which limited the study.

Trimming removed 2 bases from V and 11 bases from J, leaving 16 bases between the germline ends. Taken from the germline V gene, the CDR1 and CDR2 loops are SGHDT and YYEEEE. The CDR3 sequence holds 13 residues, the cysteine and phenylalanine included. Of the read, only the CDR3 DNA is kept; its 39 bases are in frame from base 1. The sequence is built from TRBV5-6 and TRBJ1-1; the D gene remains uncertain. Sequences were derived from CD4+ T cells from PBMCs cultured without peptide, sampled after COVID-19 vaccination. This receptor was obtained from a human donor who received a COVID-19 vaccine. Here is the DNA: TGTGCCAGCAGCTTCGAGTTCGGTGGTGAGGCTTTCTTT. This is translated as CASSFEFGGEAFF.